This T cell receptor beta chain was sequenced in a study of OX40 agonist ivuxolimab in advanced cancers. Looking at the study overall: The diagnoses of dose-escalation patients were hepatocellular carcinoma, melanoma, renal cell or head and neck cancer. Study findings and constraints: It was also the case that some nonresponders had low normalized T-cell clonal expansion.

TCRdb's copy holds only in-frame clones and misses some; the assay was immunoSEQ multiplex PCR. The sample has just under 65,000 clones, almost 85% seen once. CDR1 and CDR2 (germline): DFQATT, SNEGSKA (reference sequence). The CDR3 has 11 residues. A single count supports this clone. Its matching antigen is unknown. This clonotype was sampled from an adult with an advanced solid tumor such as melanoma, head and neck, liver or kidney cancer. Source: CD4+ or CD8+ T cells sorted from blood, taken in a trial of the OX40 agonist ivuxolimab. V usage is TRBV20-1 and J usage is TRBJ2-5; the match to TRBD2 covers 7 bases. This CDR3 is CSPRGGETQYF. CDR3 nucleotide sequence: TGCAGCCCCCGCGGGGGAGAGACCCAGTACTTC.